Each of the 22 T cell receptor beta chains below was sequenced from the same sample in a study of blood T cell repertoires in COVID-19. The assay was immunoSEQ multiplex PCR, and TCRdb's table has in-frame clones only and misses some. The sample gives about 120,000 clones, roughly 90% of which show up once; under 4.5% is in the top ten. Material: peripheral blood. These receptors were collected from a woman aged 55-70 years with COVID-19, enrolled during active disease.

In this sample, this clone turned up a few times. The chain is built from TRBV2 and TRBJ2-1; 8 bases map to TRBD1. CDR1 SNHLY and CDR2 FYNNEI come from the germline V gene. With 4 bases clipped from V and 4 bases from J, the junction kept 3 bases outside the gene matches. The CDR3 sequence is 14 residues long. The chain's CDR3 is CASSGGQVYNEQFF. The CDR3, as DNA: TGTGCCAGCAGTGGGGGACAGGTTTACAATGAGCAGTTCTTC.

The chain joins TRBV25-1 to TRBJ2-2; TRBD1 agrees at 7 bases. V trimming: 4 bases; J trimming: 6 bases; junction bases outside the gene matches: 14. CDR3 length: 17 residues. The germline V gene encodes CDR1 MGHDK and CDR2 SYGVNS. DNA of the CDR3: TGTGCCAGCAGTGCCCTGGGGCGACAGGGAGCCCCCGGGGAGCTGTTTTTT. Its translation: CASSALGRQGAPGELFF.

CDR3 coding DNA: TGTGCCAGCAGCTTAGACGCTGAGGACATTACTGAAGCTTTCTTT. It codes for CASSLDAEDITEAFF. The V gene is TRBV7-6, the J gene TRBJ1-1; tentatively, D is TRBD1 (5 bases). The CDR3 consists of 15 residues. Germline V lookup: CDR1 SGHVS, CDR2 FNYEAQ. Trimming pared 1 base from V and 5 bases from J, leaving 14 bases between.

The V and J genes are TRBV6-6 and TRBJ1-3, with 9 bases identical to TRBD1. CDR3 size: 15 residues. V shed 6 bases, J shed 6 bases, and the junction held 9 bases outside the gene matches. Germline V CDR1 and CDR2: MNHNY, SVGAGI (reference sequence). The CDR3 loop is CASSRLGTGQNTIYF. CDR3 nucleotides: TGTGCCAGCAGCCGCCTCGGGACAGGGCAAAACACCATATATTTT.

The rearrangement links TRBV25-1 to TRBJ1-2; 7 nucleotides align to TRBD1. Germline lookup yields CDR1 MGHDK and CDR2 SYGVNS. The V and J ends lost 8 bases and 6 bases, in that order; junction bases with no gene match: 6. CDR3 length: 12 residues. The CDR3: CASETQGNGYTF. CDR3 DNA: TGTGCCAGCGAAACACAGGGGAATGGCTACACCTTC.

The chain uses TRBV4-3 and TRBJ1-6; D may be TRBD1 (5 bases). Germline CDR1 and CDR2: LGHNA and YSLEER. The V end lost 2 bases, the J end lost 1 base, and 12 bases lay between the germline ends. The CDR3 runs to 17 residues. CDR3 sequence: CASSQLGAGSYNSPLHF. CDR3 DNA: TGCGCCAGCAGCCAATTAGGGGCCGGTTCCTATAATTCACCCCTCCACTTT.

The chain couples TRBV12-2 to TRBJ2-1; TRBD1, the D gene given by the table, was not confirmed from the DNA. TRBV12-2 is given as a pseudogene. The CDR3 consists of 17 residues. The CDR3 sequence: CASRLARGPGGGNEQFF. The CDR3 coding sequence is TGTGCAAGTCGCTTAGCGCGAGGGCCAGGGGGTGGCAATGAGCAGTTCTTC.

The count of this clone is one. V usage is TRBV5-8 and J usage is TRBJ1-2, with a tentative D call TRBD1 (6 bases). There are 15 residues in the CDR3. The V end was cut by 1 base, the J end by 1 base, with 11 bases between. Germline V lookup: CDR1 SGHTS, CDR2 YDEGEE. The DNA of the CDR3 is TGTGCCAGCAGCTTGTTAACAGGGTTTAACTATGGCTACACCTTC. It encodes CASSLLTGFNYGYTF.

This clone was seen only a few times. This chain connects TRBV5-1 to TRBJ2-1, with TRBD1 as a possible D gene (6 bases). Trimming removed 3 bases at V and 6 bases at J, with 13 bases between. There are 14 residues in the CDR3. Germline V gives CDR1 SGHRS, CDR2 YFSETQ. Here the CDR3 reads CASSSPQGLNEQFF. In nucleotides, the CDR3 is TGCGCCAGCAGCTCGCCACAGGGTCTCAATGAGCAGTTCTTC. The variable domain in full, with the rest retrieved from reference TRBV5-1 and TRBJ2-1, is KAGVTQTPRYLIKTRGQQVTLSCSPISGHRSVSWYQQTPGQGLQFLFEYFSETQRNKGNFPGRFSGRQFSNSRSEMNVSTLELGDSALYLCASSSPQGLNEQFFGPGTRLTVL.

The chain couples TRBV6-1 to TRBJ1-4; maybe TRBD1 (5 bases). The length of the CDR3 is 16 residues. Germline V gives CDR1 MNHNS, CDR2 SASEGT. Between the trimmed V and J ends, which lost 1 base and 0 bases, there was a span of 9 bases. The DNA of the CDR3 is TGTGCCAGCAGTGAAGGGCGACAGACAACTAATGAAAAACTGTTTTTT. Translating it yields CASSEGRQTTNEKLFF.

This rearrangement joins TRBV9 to TRBJ1-4; maybe TRBD1 (6 bases). The germline gives CDR1 SGDLS, CDR2 YYNGEE. This CDR3 comprises 15 residues. Trimming left V 0 bases short and J 7 bases short, with 13 bases between. DNA for the CDR3: TGTGCCAGCAGCGTAGGGGACATATTGACTGAAAAACTGTTTTTT. Its translation: CASSVGDILTEKLFF.

V gene TRBV27 combines with J gene TRBJ2-3; tentatively, D is TRBD2 (5 bases). Between the trimmed V and J ends, which lost 5 bases and 7 bases, there was a span of 16 bases. This CDR3 has 14 amino acids. In germline, CDR1 is MNHEY, CDR2 SMNVEV (reference sequence). CDR3 bases: TGTGCCAGCAGTGGGAGTCGGCTGTTGAATACGCAGTATTTT. It is translated as CASSGSRLLNTQYF.

This chain links TRBV19 with TRBJ1-1; 7 nucleotides match TRBD1. Looked up from germline, CDR1 is LNHDA and CDR2 is SQIVND (reference sequence). With 2 bases clipped from V and 7 bases from J, the junction kept 10 bases outside the gene matches. CDR3 length equals 15 residues. CDR3 coding DNA: TGTGCCAGTAGTATAAGGAGGGCAGGGGGTGGTGAAGCTTTCTTT. Translation gives CASSIRRAGGGEAFF.

Worth noting for this clone: The junction departs from germline at one end; a sequencing error may be responsible. This chain links TRBV6-5 with TRBJ2-7; TRBD2 matches at 7 bases. CDR3 length: 14 amino acids. CDR1 is MNHEY and CDR2 is SVGAGI in the germline V gene. The CDR3 bases are TGTGCCAGCAGTAAGTTGGACACACGCGGGGGTGAGGTCTTC. It codes for CASSKLDTRGGEVF.

The chain recombines TRBV12-3 or TRBV12-4 with TRBJ2-7; a weak D match, TRBD2 (5 bases). This CDR3 comprises 13 residues. V lost 1 base and J 3 bases, leaving 7 bases between the germline ends. DNA for the CDR3: TGTGCCAGCAGTTTAGACGGGGTCTACGAGCAGTACTTC. It yields the protein CASSLDGVYEQYF.

The rearrangement joins TRBV19 to TRBJ2-7; D gene ambiguous. V gave up 4 bases and J gave up 3 bases, with 16 bases separating them. CDR1 and CDR2 from the germline V gene are LNHDA and SQIVND (reference sequence). The CDR3 is 15 residues long. The CDR3 nucleotides are TGTGCCAGTAGTAAAACCTCCCCAGGCGTCTACGAGCAGTACTTC. Translation gives CASSKTSPGVYEQYF.

There are a few counts of this clone. This rearrangement joins TRBV25-1 to TRBJ2-3, with unresolved D. The V gene lost 3 bases and the J gene lost 4 bases, with 14 bases spanning the gap. CDR1 is MGHDK, CDR2 SYGVNS, per germline. This CDR3 is 15 amino acids long. The CDR3 loop reads CASSEVAPAPDTQYF. The CDR3 nucleotides are TGTGCCAGCAGTGAGGTAGCTCCCGCCCCAGATACGCAGTATTTT.

The genes are TRBV19 and TRBJ2-5; 7 bases map to TRBD2. V was clipped by 8 bases and J by 0 bases; unmatched bases: 3. Per the germline V gene, CDR1 is LNHDA and CDR2 is SQIVND (reference sequence). The CDR3 contains 13 residues. CDR3 DNA sequence: TGTGCCAGTTGGGGGGGGTACCAAGAGACCCAGTACTTC. Protein sequence: CASWGGYQETQYF.

The chain carries TRBV9 and TRBJ2-2, with D maybe TRBD1 (6 bases). This CDR3 spans 17 amino acids. The V gene's germline CDR1 is SGDLS and CDR2 YYNGEE. Trimming removed 0 bases from V and 7 bases from J, with 19 bases in between. The chain's CDR3 is CASSVGRQASGGGELFF. The CDR3 DNA is TGTGCCAGCAGCGTAGGGAGACAGGCCTCAGGTGGCGGGGAGCTGTTTTTT.

The chain combines TRBV11-1 with TRBJ1-1; the match to TRBD1 covers 8 bases. Trimming cost V 5 bases and J 3 bases; bases outside gene matches: 5. The CDR3 has 14 amino acids. Germline V lookup: CDR1 SGHAT, CDR2 FQDESV (reference sequence). CDR3 coding DNA: TGTGCCAGCAGCGCGCCAGGGGGCTACACTGAAGCTTTCTTT. It codes for CASSAPGGYTEAFF.

V usage is TRBV6-2 or TRBV6-3 and J usage is TRBJ2-1, with 15 bases lining up with TRBD2. The CDR3 has 16 residues. The germline gives CDR1 MNHEY, CDR2 SVGEGT. Trimming removed 4 bases from V and 10 bases from J; junction bases left unmatched: 8. CDR3 amino acids: CASSLWTSGGAGEQFF. In nucleotides, the CDR3 is TGTGCCAGCAGTTTGTGGACTAGCGGGGGGGCCGGGGAGCAGTTCTTC.

This clone was detected only once. The chain employs TRBV5-4 and TRBJ1-2; the D gene is possibly TRBD1 (5 bases). The V end lost 0 bases, the J end lost 9 bases, and 15 bases lay between the germline ends. The CDR3 is 14 amino acids. CDR1 and CDR2 (germline): SGHNT, YYREEE (reference sequence). CDR3: CASSLGSGGRSYTF. The CDR3 bases are TGTGCCAGCAGCTTGGGGTCGGGGGGTAGGAGCTACACCTTC. The variable domain in full, with the rest retrieved from reference TRBV5-4 and TRBJ1-2, is ETGVTQSPTHLIKTRGQQVTLRCSSQSGHNTVSWYQQALGQGPQFIFQYYREEENGRGNFPPRFSGLQFPNYSSELNVNALELDDSALYLCASSLGSGGRSYTFGSGTRLTVV.